The 7 T cell receptor beta chains given below trace back to one sample, sequenced in a study of cytomegalovirus exposure and HLA in healthy donors. Primers included in the PCR were 60 Vbeta and 13 Jbeta primers. Method: immunoSEQ multiplex PCR; TCRdb's copy keeps in-frame clones and lacks some. Of roughly 140,000 clones listed, about four fifths are singletons. Source material: PBMCs. The receptor set was obtained from a male donor in good health and CMV-seronegative.

This rearrangement joins TRBV5-6 to TRBJ2-5; no clear D. V shed 1 base and J shed 4 bases, with 5 bases lying between them. Per germline, CDR1 SGHDT and CDR2 YYEEEE. This CDR3 region has 12 residues. CDR3 protein: CASSLWAETQYF. CDR3 bases: TGTGCCAGCAGCTTGTGGGCAGAGACCCAGTACTTC.

The gene calls are TRBV6-6 and TRBJ2-1, with a weak D call TRBD1 (5 bases). This CDR3 has 14 residues. In germline, CDR1 is MNHNY, CDR2 SVGAGI (reference sequence). V shed 0 bases and J shed 4 bases, with 7 bases lying between them. CDR3 nucleotides: TGTGCCAGCAGTTACTCGACAGTTTACAATGAGCAGTTCTTC. Its protein product is CASSYSTVYNEQFF.

The chain uses TRBV7-2 and TRBJ2-5, with 11 bases fitting TRBD1. The J call may not be correct, given that the DNA end is closer to TRBJ2-7. The germline CDR1 and CDR2 sequences are SGHTA and FQGNSA. The length of the CDR3 is 15 residues. CDR3 bases: TGTGCCAGCAGCTTCGGGACAGGGGGGACCTACGAGCAGTACTTC. Translation gives CASSFGTGGTYEQYF.

The chain uses TRBV7-2 and TRBJ1-5; D perhaps matches TRBD1 (6 bases). This CDR3 is 14 amino acids long. V lost 4 bases and J 3 bases, leaving 10 bases between the germline ends. Germline V gene lookup returns CDR1 SGHTA and CDR2 FQGNSA. In DNA form, the CDR3 reads TGTGCCAGCAGCTCACAGGGTACCAATCAGCCCCAGCATTTT. This codes for CASSSQGTNQPQHF. Drawing the rest from reference TRBV7-2 and TRBJ1-5, the complete variable domain is GAGVSQSPSNKVTEKGKDVELRCDPISGHTALYWYRQSLGQGLEFLIYFQGNSAPDKSGLPSDRFSAERTGGSVSTLTIQRTQQEDSAVYLCASSSQGTNQPQHFGDGTRLSIL.

The gene calls are TRBV29-1 and TRBJ2-5; weak D call: TRBD1 (5 bases). The J call may not be correct, given that the DNA end is closer to TRBJ2-7. CDR1 is SQVTM, CDR2 ANQGSEA, per germline. The CDR3 is made up of 12 amino acids. Here the CDR3 reads CSVRGPGNEQYF. The CDR3 DNA sequence: TGCAGCGTCCGCGGACCAGGGAACGAGCAGTACTTC.

V gene TRBV7-2 combines with J gene TRBJ2-1, with TRBD1 matching 9 bases. CDR3 size: 11 residues. Germline loops: CDR1 SGHTA, CDR2 FQGNSA. The V gene end was trimmed by 3 bases and the J gene end by 15 bases; junction bases not matched to a gene: 3. CDR3 region: CASSLGQGRFF. The CDR3 region has the DNA TGTGCCAGCAGCTTGGGACAGGGACGGTTCTTC.

The chain joins TRBV5-6 to TRBJ1-1; D unresolved. The V end lost 4 bases, the J end lost 2 bases, and 6 bases lay between the germline ends. Germline V gene lookup returns CDR1 SGHDT and CDR2 YYEEEE. CDR3 length: 12 residues. The CDR3 DNA reads TGTGCCAGCAGCGCGGGAAACACTGAAGCTTTCTTT. Its translation is CASSAGNTEAFF.